The source of this T cell receptor beta chain is a study of CD8 T cells in Susac syndrome. Per the germline V gene, CDR1 is MNHEY and CDR2 is SVGAGI. This CDR3 has 15 amino acids. Germline trimming cut 0 bases from V and 7 bases from J; bases unmatched to any gene: 6. High-throughput TCR beta sequencing covered peripheral CD8+ and CD4+ T cells. After extraction with the RNeasy kit, 0.5 to 1 ug of the RNA was reverse transcribed using random hexamers. TCRdb processed the immunoSEQ multiplex PCR reads anew with MiXCR; each CDR3 protein has one entry. Of approximately 130,000 distinct CDR3 sequences in the sample, around 95% were seen once.

The sample comprised CD4+ T cells from PBMCs. The receptor was isolated from a human donor in good health. The chain is built from TRBV6-5 and TRBJ1-1; 9 nucleotides align to TRBD1. The CDR3, as DNA: TGTGCCAGCAGTTACTCTCTACAGGGGGCAGGTGAAGCTTTCTTT. It translates to CASSYSLQGAGEAFF.